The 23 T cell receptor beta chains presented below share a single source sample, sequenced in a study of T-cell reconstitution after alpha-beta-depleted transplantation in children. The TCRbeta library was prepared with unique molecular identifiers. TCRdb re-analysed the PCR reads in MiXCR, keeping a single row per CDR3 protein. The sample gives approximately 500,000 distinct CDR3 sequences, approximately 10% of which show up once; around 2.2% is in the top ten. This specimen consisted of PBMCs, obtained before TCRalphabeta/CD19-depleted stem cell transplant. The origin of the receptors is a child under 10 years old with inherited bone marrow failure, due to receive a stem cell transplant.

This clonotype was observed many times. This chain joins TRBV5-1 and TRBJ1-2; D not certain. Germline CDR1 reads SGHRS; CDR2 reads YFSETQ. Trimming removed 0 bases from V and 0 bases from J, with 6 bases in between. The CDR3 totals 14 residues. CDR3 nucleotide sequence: TGCGCCAGCAGCTTGGGGAGGCCTAACTATGGCTACACCTTC. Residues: CASSLGRPNYGYTF.

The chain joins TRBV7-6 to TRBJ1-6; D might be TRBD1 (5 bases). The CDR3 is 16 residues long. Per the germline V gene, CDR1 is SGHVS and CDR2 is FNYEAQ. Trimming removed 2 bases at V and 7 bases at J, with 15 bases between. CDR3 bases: TGTGCCAGCAGCTTATCGGGACCTCGGGGCAATTCACCCCTCCACTTT. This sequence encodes CASSLSGPRGNSPLHF.

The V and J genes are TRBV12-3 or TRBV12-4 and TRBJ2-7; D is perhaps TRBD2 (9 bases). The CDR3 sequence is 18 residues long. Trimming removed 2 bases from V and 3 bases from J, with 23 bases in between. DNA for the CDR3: TGTGCCAGCAGTTTATGGCAGGGGGCCAGCGGGAGGCTCTACGAGCAGTACTTC. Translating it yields CASSLWQGASGRLYEQYF.

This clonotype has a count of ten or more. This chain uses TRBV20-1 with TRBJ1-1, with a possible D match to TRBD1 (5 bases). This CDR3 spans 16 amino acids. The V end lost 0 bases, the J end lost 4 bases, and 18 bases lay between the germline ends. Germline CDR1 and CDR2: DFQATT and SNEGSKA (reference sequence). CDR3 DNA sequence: TGCAGTGCTAGAGACCCTAGGGGAGGCCCTGGCACTGAAGCTTTCTTT. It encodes CSARDPRGGPGTEAFF.

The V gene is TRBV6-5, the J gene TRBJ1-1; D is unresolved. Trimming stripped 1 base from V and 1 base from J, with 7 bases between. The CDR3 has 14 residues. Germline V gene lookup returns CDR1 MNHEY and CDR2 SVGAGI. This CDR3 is CASSYFGWNTEAFF. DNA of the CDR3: TGTGCCAGCAGTTACTTCGGGTGGAACACTGAAGCTTTCTTT.

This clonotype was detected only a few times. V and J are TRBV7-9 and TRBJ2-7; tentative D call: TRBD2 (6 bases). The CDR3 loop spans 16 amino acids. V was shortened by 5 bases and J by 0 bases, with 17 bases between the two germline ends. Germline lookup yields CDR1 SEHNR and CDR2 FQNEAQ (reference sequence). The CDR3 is CASSLLPGLDSYEQYF. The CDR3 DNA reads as TGTGCCAGCAGCCTCCTACCGGGACTCGACTCCTACGAGCAGTACTTC.

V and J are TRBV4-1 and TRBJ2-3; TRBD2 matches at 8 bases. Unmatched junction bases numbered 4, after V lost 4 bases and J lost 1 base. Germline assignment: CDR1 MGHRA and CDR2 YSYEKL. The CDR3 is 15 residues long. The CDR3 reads CASSLSSGGTDTQYF. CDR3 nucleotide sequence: TGCGCCAGCAGCCTTAGTAGCGGGGGCACAGATACGCAGTATTTT.

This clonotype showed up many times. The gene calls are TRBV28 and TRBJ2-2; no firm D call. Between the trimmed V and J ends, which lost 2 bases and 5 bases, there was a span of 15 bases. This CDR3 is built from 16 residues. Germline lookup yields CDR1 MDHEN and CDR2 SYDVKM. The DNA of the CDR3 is TGTGCCAGCAGTTTAGCGCCCGACTTTTTAACCGGGGAGCTGTTTTTT. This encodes CASSLAPDFLTGELFF.

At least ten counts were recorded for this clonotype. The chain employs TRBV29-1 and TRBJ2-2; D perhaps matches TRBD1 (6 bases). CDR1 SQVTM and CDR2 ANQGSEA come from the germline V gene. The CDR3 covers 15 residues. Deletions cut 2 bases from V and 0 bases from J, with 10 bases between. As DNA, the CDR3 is TGCAGCGTTGAATTGCAGGGGACGAACACCGGGGAGCTGTTTTTT. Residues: CSVELQGTNTGELFF.

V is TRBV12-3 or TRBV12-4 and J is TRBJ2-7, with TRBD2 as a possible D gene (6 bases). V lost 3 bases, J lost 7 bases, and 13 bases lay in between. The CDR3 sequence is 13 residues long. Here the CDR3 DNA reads TGTGCCAGCAGTTTCCGGGACTCATGGGAGCAGTACTTC. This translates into CASSFRDSWEQYF.

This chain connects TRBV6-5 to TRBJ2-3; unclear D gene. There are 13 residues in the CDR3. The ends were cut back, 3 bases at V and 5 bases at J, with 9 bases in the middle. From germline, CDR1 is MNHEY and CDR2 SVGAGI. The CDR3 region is CASSYTLLDTQYF. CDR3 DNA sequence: TGTGCCAGCAGTTATACTCTCTTAGATACGCAGTATTTT.

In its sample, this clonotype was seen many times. The DNA for the CDR3 is TGTGCCAGCAGTTACTCGTTCCGGGGCGGGAGTGCCTACGAGCAGTACTTC. Translating it yields CASSYSFRGGSAYEQYF. This sequence joins TRBV6-2 or TRBV6-3 and TRBJ2-7; 7 bases are a match to TRBD2. Germline lookup yields CDR1 MNHEY and CDR2 SVGEGT. The ends lost 0 bases at V and 2 bases at J; junction bases unmatched: 10. The length of the CDR3 is 17 residues.

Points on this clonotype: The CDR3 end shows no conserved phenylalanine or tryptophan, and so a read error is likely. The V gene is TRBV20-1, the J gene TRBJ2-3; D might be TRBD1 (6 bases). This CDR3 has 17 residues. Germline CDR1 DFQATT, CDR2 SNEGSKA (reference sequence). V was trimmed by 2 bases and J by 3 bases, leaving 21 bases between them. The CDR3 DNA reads TGCAGTGCTAGAATGTGGGGGCCAGGAGTTTGGACAGATACGCAGTATATT. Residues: CSARMWGPGVWTDTQYI.

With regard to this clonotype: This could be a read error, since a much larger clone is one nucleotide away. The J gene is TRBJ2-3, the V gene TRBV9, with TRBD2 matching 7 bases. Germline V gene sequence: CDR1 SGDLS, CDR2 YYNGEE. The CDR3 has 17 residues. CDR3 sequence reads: CASSVIPSGISTNTQYF. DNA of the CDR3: TGTGCCAGCAGCGTAATCCCCAGCGGGATTAGCACAAATACGCAGTATTTT.

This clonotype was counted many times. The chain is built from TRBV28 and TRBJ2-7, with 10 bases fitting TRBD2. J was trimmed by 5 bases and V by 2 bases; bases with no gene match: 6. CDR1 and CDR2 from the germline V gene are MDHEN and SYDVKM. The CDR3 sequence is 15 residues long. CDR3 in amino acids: CASSLRLAGANEQYF. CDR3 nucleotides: TGTGCCAGCAGTTTAAGGCTAGCGGGAGCCAACGAGCAGTACTTC.

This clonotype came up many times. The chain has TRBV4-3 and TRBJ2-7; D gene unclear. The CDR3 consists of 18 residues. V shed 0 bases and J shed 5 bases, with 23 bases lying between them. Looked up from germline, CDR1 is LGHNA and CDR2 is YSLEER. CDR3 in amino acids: CASSQEGWVSRHLNEQYF. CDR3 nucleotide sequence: TGCGCCAGCAGCCAAGAAGGGTGGGTGTCCCGCCATCTTAACGAGCAGTACTTC.

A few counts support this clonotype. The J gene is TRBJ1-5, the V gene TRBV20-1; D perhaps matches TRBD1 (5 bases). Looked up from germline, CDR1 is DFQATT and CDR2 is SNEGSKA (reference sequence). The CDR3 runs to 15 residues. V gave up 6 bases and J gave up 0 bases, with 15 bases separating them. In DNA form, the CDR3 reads TGCAGTGCCCTAGGGGCAGTCTATAGCAATCAGCCCCAGCATTTT. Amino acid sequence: CSALGAVYSNQPQHF.

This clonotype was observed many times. CDR3 residues: CASSFVLAEQFF. CDR3 DNA sequence: TGTGCCAGCAGTTTTGTTTTAGCTGAGCAGTTCTTC. The chain carries TRBV12-3 or TRBV12-4 and TRBJ2-1; D is undetermined. Trimming removed 3 bases at V and 9 bases at J, with 9 bases between. The length of the CDR3 is 12 residues.

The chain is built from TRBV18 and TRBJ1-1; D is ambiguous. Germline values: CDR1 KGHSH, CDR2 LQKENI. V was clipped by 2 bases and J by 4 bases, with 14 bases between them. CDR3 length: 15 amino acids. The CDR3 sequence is CASSPTPASFTEAFF. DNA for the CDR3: TGTGCCAGCTCACCAACTCCCGCATCCTTCACTGAAGCTTTCTTT. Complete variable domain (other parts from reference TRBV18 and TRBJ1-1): NAGVMQNPRHLVRRRGQEARLRCSPMKGHSHVYWYRQLPEEGLKFMVYLQKENIIDESGMPKERFSAEFPKEGPSILRIQQVVRGDSAAYFCASSPTPASFTEAFFGQGTRLTVV.

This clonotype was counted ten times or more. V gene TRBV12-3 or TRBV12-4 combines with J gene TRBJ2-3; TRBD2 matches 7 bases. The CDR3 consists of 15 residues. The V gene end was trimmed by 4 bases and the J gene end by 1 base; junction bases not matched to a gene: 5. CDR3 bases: TGTGCCAGCAGTTGGAAGGGGAGGGGCACAGATACGCAGTATTTT. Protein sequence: CASSWKGRGTDTQYF.

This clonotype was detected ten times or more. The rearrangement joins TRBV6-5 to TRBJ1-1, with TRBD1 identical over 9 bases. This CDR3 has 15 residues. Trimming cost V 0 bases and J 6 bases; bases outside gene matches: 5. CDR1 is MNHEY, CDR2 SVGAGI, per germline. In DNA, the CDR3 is TGTGCCAGCAGTTACTCGAGGGACAGGGCCCCTGAAGCTTTCTTT. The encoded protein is CASSYSRDRAPEAFF.

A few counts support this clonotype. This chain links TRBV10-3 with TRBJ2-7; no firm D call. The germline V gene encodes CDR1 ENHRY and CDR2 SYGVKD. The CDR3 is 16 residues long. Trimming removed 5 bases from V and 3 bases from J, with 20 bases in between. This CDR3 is CAISTERGVEGYEQYF. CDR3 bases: TGTGCCATCAGTACAGAGAGAGGAGTAGAAGGCTACGAGCAGTACTTC.

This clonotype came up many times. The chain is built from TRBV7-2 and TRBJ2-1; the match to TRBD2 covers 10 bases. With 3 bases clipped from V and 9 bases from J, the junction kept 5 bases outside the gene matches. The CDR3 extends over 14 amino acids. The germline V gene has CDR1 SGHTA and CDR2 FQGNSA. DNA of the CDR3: TGTGCCAGCAGCTTCCTAGCGGGAGTTCCTGAGCAGTTCTTC. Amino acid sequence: CASSFLAGVPEQFF.